Below, 7 T cell receptor beta chains from the same sample are listed, as sequenced in a study of a mutant IDH1 vaccine in newly diagnosed glioma. Clones were read by immunoSEQ multiplex PCR, and TCRdb kept only the in-frame ones, dropping some. The sample lists roughly 45,000 clones, roughly 84% seen once, with around 2.5% in the top ten. As for time point: week 23, last vaccination. Every vaccine dose comprised 300 ug of mutant IDH1 20-mer peptide plus topical imiquimod. Antigens for these TCRs are unknown. The source material was PBMCs, sampled from a glioma patient whose treatment included an IDH1 peptide vaccine. Receptors originate from a young woman with glioma. Some clones in this sample may be carry-over from other donors' samples.

V and J are TRBV27 and TRBJ2-7; D is unresolved. There are 15 residues in the CDR3. Trimming removed 3 bases from V and 3 bases from J, with 15 bases in between. From germline, CDR1 is MNHEY and CDR2 SMNVEV (reference sequence). The CDR3 loop is CASSFGQRLFYEQYF. The CDR3 nucleotides read TGTGCCAGCAGTTTCGGCCAGCGTCTCTTCTACGAGCAGTACTTC.

A few counts support this clone. The V gene is TRBV19, the J gene TRBJ1-5; 7 bases agree with TRBD1. Germline V gene lookup returns CDR1 LNHDA and CDR2 SQIVND (reference sequence). The CDR3 is made up of 14 amino acids. Trimming took 8 bases from V and 2 from J; bases not matched to a gene: 6. CDR3 DNA: TGTGCCAGTGTACAGGGGTATGGCAATCAGCCCCAGCATTTT. Residues: CASVQGYGNQPQHF. The full variable domain, completed using reference TRBV19 and TRBJ1-5, is DGGITQSPKYLFRKEGQNVTLSCEQNLNHDAMYWYRQDPGQGLRLIYYSQIVNDFQKGDIAEGYSVSREKKESFPLTVTSAQKNPTAFYLCASVQGYGNQPQHFGDGTRLSIL.

V is TRBV5-1 and J is TRBJ2-1; no clear D gene. Trimming removed 0 bases at V and 10 bases at J, with 5 bases between. This CDR3 region has 11 residues. Germline lookup yields CDR1 SGHRS and CDR2 YFSETQ. Written as DNA, the CDR3 is TGCGCCAGCAGCTTGGAGGGAGAGCAGTTCTTC. It specifies CASSLEGEQFF.

The genes are TRBV28 and TRBJ1-2; D might be TRBD1 (5 bases). Germline CDR1 is MDHEN and CDR2 is SYDVKM. Trimming took off 8 bases at V and 4 bases at J, with 17 bases between the two ends. The length of the CDR3 is 14 residues. CDR3 nucleotide sequence: TGTGCCAGCGTCCGGGGGGGGGTCGGCTATGGCTACACCTTC. It codes for CASVRGGVGYGYTF.

In its sample, this clone was seen once. The V call is TRBV7-2, the J call TRBJ2-7; D uncertain. The germline V gene encodes CDR1 SGHTA and CDR2 FQGNSA. The CDR3 is 15 amino acids. V was shortened by 1 base and J by 4 bases, with 14 bases between the two germline ends. The CDR3 reads CASSLDPSLYYEQYF. In DNA, the CDR3 is TGTGCCAGCAGCTTAGACCCCTCCCTTTATTACGAGCAGTACTTC.

The chain links TRBV6-1 to TRBJ2-5, with TRBD2 matching over 8 bases. CDR1 is MNHNS and CDR2 is SASEGT in the germline V gene. This CDR3 has 14 amino acids. V was pared by 3 bases and J by 6 bases, with 6 bases of the junction left unmatched. The CDR3 loop is CASSEELAAKTQYF. The CDR3 nucleotides read TGTGCCAGCAGTGAGGAACTAGCGGCGAAGACCCAGTACTTC.

The chain employs TRBV7-8 and TRBJ2-1; 12 bases are shared with TRBD1. Germline CDR1 is SGHVS and CDR2 is FQNEAQ. This CDR3 region has 16 residues. The V segment lost 5 bases and the J segment 5 bases; nucleotides outside the gene matches: 7. DNA of the CDR3: TGTGCCAGCAGCCCGACCGGGACAGGGGGCAACAATGAGCAGTTCTTC. It specifies CASSPTGTGGNNEQFF.